The rows below give T cell receptor beta chains drawn from one sample of a study of CD8+ T cells in alopecia areata. TCRdb's copy holds only in-frame clones and misses some; the assay was immunoSEQ multiplex PCR. The sample yields 80,000 to 100,000 clones, around two fifths seen once. The sequenced sample was CD4+ T cells sorted from blood. The receptor set was obtained from a human donor with alopecia areata. Each CDR3 is given with its conserved first and last residue. Each record gives: V gene, D gene, J gene, clone size, CDR3 DNA, CDR3 protein. D genes are given only for firm matches. Some rows have no size entry. The others give once, few or many, or a class for an expanded clone.

v_gene: TRBV5-1
d_gene: TRBD1
j_gene: TRBJ1-5
abundance: -
CDR3nt: TGCGCCAGCAGACTGGGACAGGGTAATCAGCCCCAGCATTTT
CDR3aa: CASRLGQGNQPQHF

v_gene: TRBV2
d_gene: TRBD1
j_gene: TRBJ1-1
abundance: few
CDR3nt: TGTGCCAGCAGCGGACAGGGGGTCACTGAAGCTTTCTTT
CDR3aa: CASSGQGVTEAFF

v_gene: TRBV2
d_gene: -
j_gene: TRBJ1-5
abundance: -
CDR3nt: TGTGCCAGCAGTGATAGAAGGGGGGATCAGCCCCAGCATTTT
CDR3aa: CASSDRRGDQPQHF

v_gene: TRBV29-1
d_gene: -
j_gene: TRBJ2-3
abundance: few
CDR3nt: TGCAGCGTTGAAGCCCTTCGAGGAAGTAGCACAGATACGCAGTATTTT
CDR3aa: CSVEALRGSSTDTQYF

v_gene: TRBV9
d_gene: TRBD2
j_gene: TRBJ2-3
abundance: -
CDR3nt: TGTGCCAGCAGCGTCGGACTAGATTTCCTAACAGATACGCAGTATTTT
CDR3aa: CASSVGLDFLTDTQYF

v_gene: TRBV4-1
d_gene: -
j_gene: TRBJ2-5
abundance: few
CDR3nt: TGCGCCAGCAGCCATATTACGGAGACCCAGTACTTC
CDR3aa: CASSHITETQYF

v_gene: TRBV5-1
d_gene: -
j_gene: TRBJ2-7
abundance: few
CDR3nt: TGCGCCAGCAGCTGGACCGGGACAAGAATCTACGAGCAGTACTTC
CDR3aa: CASSWTGTRIYEQYF

v_gene: TRBV29-1
d_gene: -
j_gene: TRBJ2-3
abundance: -
CDR3nt: TGCAGCGTTGAAGGGCGCCCATATTGGGCAGATACGCAGTATTTT
CDR3aa: CSVEGRPYWADTQYF

v_gene: TRBV11-2
d_gene: TRBD1
j_gene: TRBJ2-7
abundance: -
CDR3nt: TGTGCCAGCAGCTTAGTTGAAGACAGGGACTCCTACGAGCAGTACTTC
CDR3aa: CASSLVEDRDSYEQYF

v_gene: TRBV18
d_gene: -
j_gene: TRBJ2-3
abundance: -
CDR3nt: TGTGCCAGCTCATTAGGGGATACGCAGTATTTT
CDR3aa: CASSLGDTQYF

v_gene: TRBV7-9
d_gene: -
j_gene: TRBJ2-1
abundance: few
CDR3nt: TGTGCCAGCAGCCCCCTCGGGGAGCAGTTCTTC
CDR3aa: CASSPLGEQFF

v_gene: TRBV7-9
d_gene: -
j_gene: TRBJ1-6
abundance: -
CDR3nt: TGTGCCAGCAGCTTAGAGGGACCTTCAGCGCCCCTCCACTTT
CDR3aa: CASSLEGPSAPLHF

v_gene: TRBV29-1
d_gene: -
j_gene: TRBJ2-1
abundance: -
CDR3nt: TGCAGCGCTTATCAGAGCTCCTACAATGAGCAGTTCTTC
CDR3aa: CSAYQSSYNEQFF

v_gene: TRBV30
d_gene: -
j_gene: TRBJ1-1
abundance: -
CDR3nt: TGTGCCTGGAGTCCTCCGGGACGGTCAACTGAAGCTTTCTTT
CDR3aa: CAWSPPGRSTEAFF